Reported below is one TCR beta chain. This sample is part of a study of cytomegalovirus exposure and HLA in healthy donors. In the PCR, 60 Vbeta and 13 Jbeta primers were used. Sequencing used immunoSEQ multiplex PCR; TCRdb keeps in-frame clones, though not all of them. The sample shows 130,000 or so clones, around 84% of them seen only once. CDR1 WNHNN and CDR2 SYGVQD come from the germline V gene (reference sequence). The CDR3 spans 13 residues. V gave up 5 bases and J gave up 7 bases, with 15 bases separating them. The rearrangement links TRBV10-1 to TRBJ2-7; D possibly corresponds to TRBD2 (5 bases). The origin of this receptor is a woman aged 40 to 55 in good health and CMV-seronegative. The sequenced material came from PBMCs. CDR3 nucleotide sequence: TGCGCCAGCAGTAGCGGCCTTGTGCAAGAGCAGTACTTC. Translating it yields CASSSGLVQEQYF.